Listed here are 24 T cell receptor beta chains from one sample, sequenced in a study of OX40 agonist ivuxolimab in advanced cancers. Library method: the immunoSEQ multiplex PCR assay. Sourced from immuneACCESS, this table was stored by TCRdb with only in-frame sequences that have V and J called. A share of the clones is absent; for the studies checked, an unresolved V gene accounts for under half, and the remainder has no known explanation. The sample data list about 73,000 clones, and about nine tenths of these were observed just once. In total, the top ten clones hold approximately 9.9% of the sample. The input for sequencing was CD4+ or CD8+ T cells sorted from blood, taken in a trial of the OX40 agonist ivuxolimab. These receptors originate from an adult with an advanced solid tumor such as melanoma, head and neck, liver or kidney cancer.

The chain carries TRBV4-2 and TRBJ1-5; D is ambiguous. Trimming shortened V by 0 bases and J by 7 bases, and 7 bases separated the two germline ends. CDR3 length equals 13 residues. Germline V lookup: CDR1 LGHNA, CDR2 YNFKEQ. CDR3 in DNA: TGTGCCAGCAGCCAAGAGGGGTCCCAGCCCCAGCATTTT. Translating it yields CASSQEGSQPQHF.

The chain recombines TRBV28 with TRBJ2-1; D possibly corresponds to TRBD2 (6 bases). The CDR3 consists of 16 residues. Germline V lookup: CDR1 MDHEN, CDR2 SYDVKM. V was trimmed by 5 bases and J by 0 bases, leaving 14 bases between them. The CDR3 region has the DNA TGTGCCAGCAGTGCGCCGGACTACAGCTCCTACAATGAGCAGTTCTTC. Encoded protein: CASSAPDYSSYNEQFF. The full variable domain, completed using reference TRBV28 and TRBJ2-1, is DVKVTQSSRYLVKRTGEKVFLECVQDMDHENMFWYRQDPGLGLRLIYFSYDVKMKEKGDIPEGYSVSREKKERFSLILESASTNQTSMYLCASSAPDYSSYNEQFFGPGTRLTVL.

The chain employs TRBV10-3 and TRBJ2-3; 7 positions match TRBD2. This CDR3 comprises 17 residues. CDR1 and CDR2 (germline): ENHRY, SYGVKD. Losses at the gene ends were 3 bases for V and 5 bases for J; bases not matched to a gene: 14. Here the CDR3 reads CAISEPRGGSLQDTQYF. The CDR3 DNA follows: TGTGCCATCAGTGAACCCCGGGGCGGGAGCCTGCAAGATACGCAGTATTTT.

The rearrangement joins TRBV10-3 to TRBJ2-5; 11 bases match TRBD2. J gave up 4 bases and V 3 bases, and 7 bases lay outside the gene matches. There are 16 residues in the CDR3. Germline values: CDR1 ENHRY, CDR2 SYGVKD. The DNA of the CDR3 is TGTGCCATCAGTGAAATTAGCGGGAGGGCCCCAGAGACCCAGTACTTC. It encodes CAISEISGRAPETQYF.

This chain connects TRBV5-1 to TRBJ2-7; no definite D call. The CDR3 is 13 residues long. V was trimmed by 3 bases and J by 0 bases, leaving 7 bases between them. Germline loops: CDR1 SGHRS, CDR2 YFSETQ. CDR3 in DNA: TGCGCCAGCAGCTACGGATCCTCCTACGAGCAGTACTTC. It codes for CASSYGSSYEQYF. Complete variable domain (other parts from reference TRBV5-1 and TRBJ2-7): KAGVTQTPRYLIKTRGQQVTLSCSPISGHRSVSWYQQTPGQGLQFLFEYFSETQRNKGNFPGRFSGRQFSNSRSEMNVSTLELGDSALYLCASSYGSSYEQYFGPGTRLTVT.

V and J are TRBV19 and TRBJ1-2; 9 nucleotides align to TRBD1. The V and J ends lost 5 bases and 4 bases, in that order; junction bases with no gene match: 8. The V gene's germline CDR1 is LNHDA and CDR2 SQIVND (reference sequence). The CDR3 spans 15 residues. This CDR3 reads CASSPSGTGIYGYTF. Here the CDR3 DNA reads TGTGCCAGTAGTCCTTCCGGGACAGGGATCTATGGCTACACCTTC.

The CDR3 region has the DNA TGTGCCAGCAGTTTAGGGTCTACAGGGAACTACACCTTC. Its protein product is CASSLGSTGNYTF. V and J are TRBV27 and TRBJ1-2, with D possibly matching TRBD1 (6 bases). Germline CDR1 MNHEY, CDR2 SMNVEV (reference sequence). This CDR3 has 13 residues. V lost 2 bases to trimming and J lost 10 bases, with 14 bases between them.

This chain links TRBV29-1 with TRBJ1-1; 7 bases match TRBD1. The CDR3 runs 12 residues. V dropped 7 bases and J dropped 1; count of bases not matched to a gene: 3. Germline V gene lookup returns CDR1 SQVTM and CDR2 ANQGSEA. Here the CDR3 reads CSARTGNTEAFF. For the CDR3, the DNA is TGCAGCGCCCGGACAGGGAACACTGAAGCTTTCTTT.

Many counts were recorded for this clone. The chain combines TRBV6-4 with TRBJ2-1; 9 nucleotides match TRBD2. Germline CDR1 and CDR2: MRHNA and SNTAGT. The length of the CDR3 is 14 residues. V dropped 3 bases and J dropped 9; count of bases not matched to a gene: 6. Written as DNA, the CDR3 is TGTGCCAGCAGTGAACGCGGGGGGGTGTCTGAGCAGTTCTTC. This codes for CASSERGGVSEQFF.

This chain links TRBV7-8 with TRBJ2-1, with TRBD1 identical over 9 bases. V was pared by 2 bases and J by 4 bases, with 12 bases of the junction left unmatched. CDR1 and CDR2 from the germline V gene are SGHVS and FQNEAQ. There are 18 residues in the CDR3. DNA for the CDR3: TGTGCCAGCAGCTTATTAGTTGGACAGGGGCCTGGATACAATGAGCAGTTCTTC. This encodes CASSLLVGQGPGYNEQFF.

The chain is built from TRBV27 and TRBJ2-7; TRBD1 agrees at 7 bases. V lost 2 bases to trimming and J lost 0 bases; unmatched junction nucleotides: 4. The CDR3 extends over 15 amino acids. CDR1 is MNHEY and CDR2 is SMNVEV in the germline V gene (reference sequence). The CDR3 DNA follows: TGTGCCAGCAGTTTACTAGGGGACAGCTCCTACGAGCAGTACTTC. Its translation: CASSLLGDSSYEQYF.

This chain joins TRBV11-2 and TRBJ2-7, with D perhaps matching TRBD2 (6 bases). The CDR3 has 14 amino acids. V was cut by 3 bases and J by 2 bases, with 11 bases left in between. CDR1 is SGHAT and CDR2 is FQNNGV in the germline V gene. DNA for the CDR3: TGTGCCAGCAGCTTCTCCGGGGGAGCCTACGAGCAGTACTTC. Its protein product is CASSFSGGAYEQYF.

This rearrangement joins TRBV7-9 to TRBJ2-3, with D possibly matching TRBD2 (5 bases). There are 16 residues in the CDR3. The V gene's germline CDR1 is SEHNR and CDR2 FQNEAQ (reference sequence). The germline V and J ends were trimmed by 4 bases and 1 base, with 15 bases remaining between them. CDR3 protein: CASSSLAGAGTDTQYF. For the CDR3, the DNA is TGTGCCAGCAGCTCCTTGGCCGGAGCGGGCACAGATACGCAGTATTTT.

The chain has TRBV14 and TRBJ1-1; D is unclear. V was shortened by 0 bases and J by 6 bases, with 11 bases between the two germline ends. The germline CDR1 and CDR2 sequences are SGHDN and FVKESK. This CDR3 has 14 residues. CDR3 residues: CASSQERFGSEAFF. The DNA of the CDR3 is TGTGCCAGCAGCCAAGAAAGGTTCGGGTCTGAAGCTTTCTTT.

V is TRBV27 and J is TRBJ2-2; D is uncertain. There are 13 residues in the CDR3. Germline CDR1 MNHEY, CDR2 SMNVEV (reference sequence). V lost 3 bases, J lost 7 bases, and 9 bases lay in between. CDR3 protein: CASSFLALGELFF. As DNA, the CDR3 is TGTGCCAGCAGTTTTCTCGCTCTCGGGGAGCTGTTTTTT.

The chain employs TRBV9 and TRBJ2-5; 12 nucleotides agree with TRBD2. This CDR3 is 15 amino acids long. The junction had 3 bases not matched to a gene; V was cut back by 3 bases and J by 3 bases. CDR1 is SGDLS and CDR2 is YYNGEE in the germline V gene. The CDR3 here is CASSGRLAGEETQYF. DNA of the CDR3: TGTGCCAGCAGCGGACGACTAGCGGGAGAAGAGACCCAGTACTTC.

This clone was seen once. The chain is built from TRBV10-3 and TRBJ2-7; tentative D call: TRBD2 (7 bases). The V end lost 0 bases, the J end lost 0 bases, and 18 bases lay between the germline ends. Germline V lookup: CDR1 ENHRY, CDR2 SYGVKD. CDR3 size: 18 residues. CDR3 in amino acids: CAISESRREGDLSYEQYF. Here the CDR3 DNA reads TGTGCCATCAGTGAGTCGAGGAGGGAGGGGGACCTCTCCTACGAGCAGTACTTC.

This chain joins TRBV13 and TRBJ2-1; maybe TRBD1 (5 bases). CDR3 length: 16 residues. V was trimmed by 5 bases and J by 0 bases, leaving 14 bases between them. Germline CDR1 and CDR2: PRHDT and FYEKMQ (reference sequence). The CDR3 region is CASSVARQSSYNEQFF. CDR3 bases: TGTGCCAGCAGCGTCGCGAGACAGAGCTCCTACAATGAGCAGTTCTTC.

With regard to this clone: Other DNA sequences in this sample translate to the same CDR3. The chain has TRBV5-1 and TRBJ2-1; D uncertain. The CDR3 loop spans 13 amino acids. Germline-derived CDR1 and CDR2 are SGHRS and YFSETQ. Between the trimmed V and J ends, which lost 0 bases and 2 bases, there was a span of 3 bases. The CDR3 sequence is CASSLAPYNEQFF. The CDR3 DNA follows: TGCGCCAGCAGCTTGGCGCCCTACAATGAGCAGTTCTTC.

The rearrangement uses TRBV25-1 and TRBJ1-1, with TRBD1 as a possible D gene (5 bases). The length of the CDR3 is 16 residues. Trimming removed 8 bases at V and 4 bases at J, with 23 bases between. Germline values: CDR1 MGHDK, CDR2 SYGVNS. CDR3 sequence reads: CASRPRVRMVSTEAFF. DNA of the CDR3: TGTGCCAGCCGCCCCAGGGTTAGAATGGTAAGCACTGAAGCTTTCTTT.

The chain recombines TRBV19 with TRBJ1-2; 7 positions agree with TRBD1. CDR1 and CDR2 from the germline V gene are LNHDA and SQIVND (reference sequence). The J segment lost 6 bases and the V segment lost 11 bases, leaving 12 bases of the junction unmatched. The length of the CDR3 is 13 residues. DNA of the CDR3: TGTGCCGCCGAACAGGGGAGAGTAAATGGCTACACCTTC. It yields the protein CAAEQGRVNGYTF.

The CDR3 reads CASSLGGEETQYF. CDR3 in DNA: TGTGCCAGCAGCTTGGGGGGGGAAGAGACCCAGTACTTC. The rearrangement links TRBV7-9 to TRBJ2-5; 7 bases are a match to TRBD2. Germline-derived CDR1 and CDR2 are SEHNR and FQNEAQ (reference sequence). The trim removed 3 bases at V and 3 bases at J, leaving 1 base unmatched. This CDR3 has 13 residues.

The chain carries TRBV18 and TRBJ2-2, with TRBD1 matching over 7 bases. The junction had 19 bases not matched to a gene; V was cut back by 3 bases and J by 3 bases. The CDR3 is 20 amino acids. Germline CDR1 KGHSH, CDR2 LQKENI. This CDR3 is CASSPPHRDSGILYTGELFF. The CDR3 DNA reads as TGTGCCAGCTCACCTCCCCACCGGGACAGTGGGATACTATACACCGGGGAGCTGTTTTTT.

The V call is TRBV6-5, the J call TRBJ2-7; the D gene could be TRBD1 or TRBD2 (5 bases each). Trimming removed 0 bases from V and 5 bases from J, with 17 bases in between. The germline CDR1 and CDR2 sequences are MNHEY and SVGAGI. CDR3 length equals 16 residues. CDR3: CASSYSPGTPIHEQYF. The CDR3 DNA reads as TGTGCCAGCAGTTACTCTCCGGGGACGCCTATTCACGAGCAGTACTTC.